This passage covers 32 T cell receptor beta chains from one sample sequenced in a study of blood T cell repertoires in COVID-19. Clones were sequenced by immunoSEQ multiplex PCR, and TCRdb holds only the in-frame ones, with some missing. The data contain under 400,000 clones, approximately 90% of them singletons. The sample was peripheral blood. The receptors were sampled from a woman aged 25 to 39 with COVID-19, enrolled during active disease.

The CDR3 loop reads CASRRTGTYNSPLHF. The CDR3 DNA reads as TGTGCCAGTAGAAGGACAGGGACCTATAATTCACCCCTCCACTTT. The gene calls are TRBV19 and TRBJ1-6; 8 bases map to TRBD1. The germline CDR1 and CDR2 sequences are LNHDA and SQIVND (reference sequence). V was clipped by 6 bases and J by 2 bases; unmatched bases: 3. This CDR3 comprises 15 residues. Using reference TRBV19 and TRBJ1-6 for the parts outside the CDR3, the full variable domain is DGGITQSPKYLFRKEGQNVTLSCEQNLNHDAMYWYRQDPGQGLRLIYYSQIVNDFQKGDIAEGYSVSREKKESFPLTVTSAQKNPTAFYLCASRRTGTYNSPLHFGNGTRLTVT.

The gene calls are TRBV24-1 and TRBJ1-2; D remains unclear. This CDR3 region has 13 residues. Germline CDR1 and CDR2: KGHDR and SFDVKD. The germline V and J ends were trimmed by 4 bases and 6 bases, with 11 bases remaining between them. CDR3 bases: TGTGCCACCAGTGAGGGCCATCTCAATGGCTACACCTTC. Its translation is CATSEGHLNGYTF.

The gene calls are TRBV6-6 and TRBJ2-3; 8 bases match TRBD1. The V segment lost 7 bases and the J segment 8 bases; nucleotides outside the gene matches: 14. CDR1 is MNHNY and CDR2 is SVGAGI in the germline V gene (reference sequence). CDR3 length: 15 amino acids. Here the CDR3 DNA reads TGTGCCAGCACCCGTACCGGGACAGGCCTCGGTACGCAGTATTTT. This sequence encodes CASTRTGTGLGTQYF.

This chain connects TRBV12-3 or TRBV12-4 to TRBJ2-3; TRBD1 is a possible D gene (5 bases). The CDR3 totals 13 residues. The V end lost 6 bases, the J end lost 4 bases, and 11 bases lay between the germline ends. DNA for the CDR3: TGTGCCAGCAGCCCCGACAGCGCAGATACGCAGTATTTT. The encoded protein is CASSPDSADTQYF.

Remarks on this clone: At one of its ends the junction is not consistent with the germline gene, which may arise from a read error. The chain uses TRBV7-3 and TRBJ2-1; 15 nucleotides match TRBD2. Germline CDR1 is SGHTA and CDR2 is FQGTGA. The CDR3 length is 15 residues. CDR3 sequence reads: CASSPTLGTSGGRVF. CDR3 DNA sequence: TGTGCCAGCAGTCCAACTTTGGGGACTAGCGGGGGGAGAGTCTTC. Looking up the rest from reference TRBV7-3 and TRBJ2-1 gives the full variable domain: GAGVSQTPSNKVTEKGKYVELRCDPISGHTALYWYRQSLGQGPEFLIYFQGTGAADDSGLPNDRFFAVRPEGSVSTLKIQRTERGDSAVYLCASSPTLGTSGGRVFGPGTRLTVL.

The chain carries TRBV28 and TRBJ1-3; D remains unclear. The CDR3 loop spans 13 amino acids. The V gene's germline CDR1 is MDHEN and CDR2 SYDVKM. Trimming took 6 bases from V and 2 from J, leaving 8 bases between them. The CDR3 DNA sequence: TGTGCCAGCAGGCCCCAGGCTGGAAACACCATATATTTT. Translating it yields CASRPQAGNTIYF.

The genes are TRBV3-1 (or the pseudogene TRBV3-2) and TRBJ2-3; D ambiguous. CDR3 size: 14 residues. The V gene lost 4 bases and the J gene lost 0 bases, with 8 bases spanning the gap. CDR1 is LGHDT and CDR2 is YNNKEL in the germline V gene (reference sequence). The CDR3: CASSPEASTDTQYF. The CDR3 nucleotides read TGTGCCAGCAGCCCCGAGGCTAGCACAGATACGCAGTATTTT.

The chain recombines TRBV7-9 with TRBJ1-1; D unresolved. The CDR3 has 15 residues. Per the germline V gene, CDR1 is SEHNR and CDR2 is FQNEAQ (reference sequence). The germline V and J ends were trimmed by 5 bases and 0 bases, with 13 bases remaining between them. The chain's CDR3 is CASSLFSGMNTEAFF. DNA of the CDR3: TGTGCCAGCAGCCTCTTTAGCGGGATGAACACTGAAGCTTTCTTT.

V gene TRBV19 combines with J gene TRBJ1-1; 9 nucleotides line up with TRBD1. This CDR3 comprises 16 residues. J lost 9 bases, V lost 4 bases, and 15 bases had no gene match. CDR1 and CDR2 from the germline V gene are LNHDA and SQIVND (reference sequence). The CDR3 sequence is CASSTIGTGSRIKAFF. CDR3 bases: TGTGCCAGTAGTACCATAGGGACAGGGAGTCGTATTAAAGCTTTCTTT.

The chain uses TRBV3-1 (or the pseudogene TRBV3-2) and TRBJ2-1; D may be TRBD1 (7 bases). The CDR3 runs 14 residues. V was trimmed by 6 bases and J by 4 bases, leaving 13 bases between them. Germline lookup yields CDR1 LGHDT and CDR2 YNNKEL (reference sequence). The CDR3 spells CASSRRDRYNEQFF. The CDR3, as DNA: TGTGCCAGCAGTAGGAGGGACAGATACAATGAGCAGTTCTTC.

J is TRBJ2-7 and V is TRBV7-9; TRBD1 matches at 8 bases. The CDR3 is made up of 14 amino acids. Germline CDR1 and CDR2: SEHNR and FQNEAQ (reference sequence). Losses at the gene ends were 3 bases for V and 9 bases for J; bases not matched to a gene: 10. The CDR3 bases are TGTGCCAGCAGCTTCACGGGACAGGTAATAGGGCAGTACTTC. This translates into CASSFTGQVIGQYF.

This rearrangement joins TRBV6-2 or TRBV6-3 to TRBJ1-5, with D possibly being TRBD1 (5 bases). CDR1 and CDR2 (germline): MNHEY, SVGEGT. V lost 2 bases and J lost 2, with 10 bases in between. This CDR3 region has 15 residues. The CDR3 bases are TGTGCCAGCAGTTACGACGGAGGGGGCAATCAGCCCCAGCATTTT. This encodes CASSYDGGGNQPQHF.

This chain uses TRBV10-1 with TRBJ2-7, with TRBD1 matching 7 bases. Per germline, CDR1 WNHNN and CDR2 SYGVQD (reference sequence). The CDR3 sequence is 15 residues long. Trimming cost V 0 bases and J 5 bases; bases outside gene matches: 7. The CDR3 here is CASSESIGQEHEQYF. In nucleotides, the CDR3 is TGCGCCAGCAGTGAGTCAATAGGACAGGAACACGAGCAGTACTTC.

This chain links TRBV4-3 with TRBJ1-6; 11 nucleotides match TRBD1. J was trimmed by 8 bases and V by 3 bases; bases with no gene match: 3. CDR1 and CDR2 (germline): LGHNA, YSLEER. The CDR3 spans 15 residues. The chain's CDR3 is CASSHGQGADSPLHF. CDR3 DNA: TGCGCCAGCAGCCACGGACAGGGGGCGGATTCACCCCTCCACTTT.

The rearrangement uses TRBV18 and TRBJ2-5, with a weak D call TRBD1 (6 bases). V dropped 4 bases and J dropped 2 bases, with 17 bases sitting between them. Germline-derived CDR1 and CDR2 are KGHSH and LQKENI. This CDR3 is built from 16 residues. CDR3 nucleotide sequence: TGTGCCAGCTCACGGACGGACAGCGACCTACAAGAGACCCAGTACTTC. Its protein product is CASSRTDSDLQETQYF.

In this sample, this clone turned up once. The chain is built from TRBV4-1 and TRBJ2-1; D perhaps matches TRBD2 (5 bases). The germline V and J ends were trimmed by 2 bases and 10 bases, with 15 bases remaining between them. The CDR3 has 14 amino acids. The germline CDR1 and CDR2 sequences are MGHRA and YSYEKL. In DNA form, the CDR3 reads TGCGCCAGCAGCCAAATAGCACCCGGGGTGGAGCAGTTCTTC. This encodes CASSQIAPGVEQFF.

The genes are TRBV7-2 and TRBJ1-2; TRBD1 is a possible D gene (6 bases). The V end was cut by 6 bases, the J end by 7 bases, with 15 bases between. The CDR3 is made up of 13 amino acids. The V gene's germline CDR1 is SGHTA and CDR2 FQGNSA. CDR3 protein: CASSPGHSSGYTF. In nucleotides, the CDR3 is TGTGCCAGCAGTCCGGGACATAGCTCTGGCTACACCTTC. The full variable domain, rest sourced from reference TRBV7-2 and TRBJ1-2, is GAGVSQSPSNKVTEKGKDVELRCDPISGHTALYWYRQSLGQGLEFLIYFQGNSAPDKSGLPSDRFSAERTGGSVSTLTIQRTQQEDSAVYLCASSPGHSSGYTFGSGTRLTVV.

The chain recombines TRBV5-1 with TRBJ1-6, with TRBD1 identical over 8 bases. Germline V CDR1 and CDR2: SGHRS, YFSETQ. This CDR3 region has 14 residues. Trimming removed 4 bases from V and 10 bases from J; junction bases left unmatched: 7. The CDR3: CASSPGQVGSPLHF. The CDR3 DNA is TGCGCCAGCAGCCCGGGACAGGTCGGGTCACCCCTCCACTTT.

The chain is built from TRBV25-1 and TRBJ1-2; 9 bases are a match to TRBD1. CDR1 is MGHDK and CDR2 is SYGVNS in the germline V gene. V shed 8 bases, J shed 1 base, and the junction held 5 bases outside the gene matches. This CDR3 has 14 amino acids. Here the CDR3 reads CASRTGEFNYGYTF. The CDR3, as DNA: TGTGCCAGCCGGACAGGGGAATTTAACTATGGCTACACCTTC.

The chain uses TRBV24-1 and TRBJ2-2, with D unclear. The CDR3 sequence is 13 residues long. The V gene's germline CDR1 is KGHDR and CDR2 SFDVKD. V shed 6 bases and J shed 4 bases, with 8 bases lying between them. The CDR3 reads CATSWAGTGELFF. CDR3 DNA: TGTGCCACCAGTTGGGCCGGCACCGGGGAGCTGTTTTTT.

This chain uses TRBV4-1 with TRBJ1-4; D call uncertain. V dropped 6 bases and J dropped 8 bases, with 13 bases sitting between them. Germline CDR1 reads MGHRA; CDR2 reads YSYEKL. The CDR3 extends over 13 amino acids. CDR3 loop: CASRIGRGEKLFF. CDR3 sequence (DNA): TGCGCCAGCAGAATCGGGAGAGGGGAAAAACTGTTTTTT.

The chain couples TRBV3-1 (or the pseudogene TRBV3-2) to TRBJ1-3, with a weak D call TRBD1 (6 bases). The V end lost 1 base, the J end lost 8 bases, and 12 bases lay between the germline ends. The CDR3 loop spans 14 amino acids. Germline CDR1 reads LGHDT; CDR2 reads YNNKEL (reference sequence). CDR3 coding DNA: TGTGCCAGCAGCCAAGGGCAGGGGCAGGACACCATATATTTT. Protein product: CASSQGQGQDTIYF.

The chain couples TRBV5-6 to TRBJ2-3; 8 bases are a match to TRBD1. CDR1 and CDR2 (germline): SGHDT, YYEEEE. The CDR3 is 15 residues long. V trimming: 4 bases; J trimming: 5 bases; junction bases outside the gene matches: 9. CDR3 DNA: TGTGCCAGCAGCCGGGTGGACAGGGTAGGAGATACGCAGTATTTT. Translated, it gives CASSRVDRVGDTQYF.

The chain is built from TRBV9 and TRBJ2-7; a weak D match, TRBD1 (5 bases). This CDR3 comprises 15 residues. V lost 0 bases and J lost 3, with 13 bases in between. Per the germline V gene, CDR1 is SGDLS and CDR2 is YYNGEE. The CDR3 DNA follows: TGTGCCAGCAGCGTAGGACAGTCCTGGGGCTACGAGCAGTACTTC. Protein product: CASSVGQSWGYEQYF.

This rearrangement joins TRBV19 to TRBJ1-1; TRBD1 matches 7 bases. The CDR3 runs to 16 residues. Germline CDR1 and CDR2: LNHDA and SQIVND (reference sequence). Trimming cost V 6 bases and J 0 bases; bases outside gene matches: 10. The CDR3 reads CASRLDRENMNTEAFF. CDR3 bases: TGTGCCAGTAGATTAGACAGGGAAAATATGAACACTGAAGCTTTCTTT.

V gene TRBV10-1 combines with J gene TRBJ2-3; tentative D call: TRBD2 (5 bases). Germline-derived CDR1 and CDR2 are WNHNN and SYGVQD (reference sequence). Trimming stripped 8 bases from V and 0 bases from J, with 12 bases between. There are 14 residues in the CDR3. CDR3 sequence (DNA): TGCGCCAGCTCCAGGACTGGTAGCACAGATACGCAGTATTTT. This codes for CASSRTGSTDTQYF.

The chain uses TRBV5-1 and TRBJ2-1, with 9 positions matching TRBD1. Germline CDR1 and CDR2: SGHRS and YFSETQ. V gave up 0 bases and J gave up 5 bases; unmatched junction bases: 6. This CDR3 contains 16 residues. In nucleotides, the CDR3 is TGCGCCAGCAGCTTGGGAGGGGACAGGGTCGACAATGAGCAGTTCTTC. Protein product: CASSLGGDRVDNEQFF.

This chain uses TRBV6-5 with TRBJ1-1; maybe TRBD1 (5 bases). Trimming took 6 bases from V and 8 from J, leaving 19 bases between them. CDR1 MNHEY and CDR2 SVGAGI come from the germline V gene. The CDR3 has 14 amino acids. CDR3 region: CASSPALRPGEAFF. The CDR3 DNA follows: TGTGCCAGCAGCCCCGCCCTGCGGCCAGGGGAAGCTTTCTTT.

This clone was picked up many times. This chain links TRBV15 with TRBJ2-1; TRBD2 matches 11 bases. The length of the CDR3 is 15 residues. V trimming: 5 bases; J trimming: 9 bases; junction bases outside the gene matches: 9. Germline CDR1 reads LNHNV; CDR2 reads YYDKDF (reference sequence). CDR3 DNA sequence: TGTGCCACCAGCGACGTAGCGGGGGGGCCGGGTGAGCAGTTCTTC. Its translation is CATSDVAGGPGEQFF.

The chain links TRBV3-1 (or the pseudogene TRBV3-2) to TRBJ2-1, with 9 bases matching TRBD2. V shed 4 bases and J 9 bases; nucleotides not matched to a gene: 10. Germline V gives CDR1 LGHDT, CDR2 YNNKEL (reference sequence). The CDR3 is 15 amino acids. CDR3 loop: CASSPQGAGGFEQFF. CDR3 nucleotide sequence: TGTGCCAGCAGCCCTCAGGGAGCGGGGGGCTTTGAGCAGTTCTTC.

The CDR3 DNA follows: TGCGCCAGCAGCCAGGACAGGGGGCTTGATCAGCCCCAGCATTTT. It specifies CASSQDRGLDQPQHF. This sequence joins TRBV4-1 and TRBJ1-5; 11 bases match TRBD1. The germline V gene encodes CDR1 MGHRA and CDR2 YSYEKL. Unmatched junction bases numbered 3, after V lost 3 bases and J lost 5 bases. This CDR3 region has 15 residues.

The table lists this clone with a few counts. The chain uses TRBV19 and TRBJ1-6, with D unresolved. This CDR3 is built from 16 residues. Trimming removed 3 bases at V and 8 bases at J, with 17 bases between. CDR1 and CDR2 (germline): LNHDA, SQIVND (reference sequence). As DNA, the CDR3 is TGTGCCAGTAGTATGCGAGACCCAGGAGGGCATTCACCCCTCCACTTT. Translating it yields CASSMRDPGGHSPLHF.